These 26 T cell receptor beta chains came from one sample sequenced in a study of T cell responses to AZD1222 COVID-19 vaccine. Clones were sequenced by immunoSEQ multiplex PCR, and TCRdb holds only the in-frame ones, with some missing. The sample comprises roughly 100,000 clones, 89% of which are singletons, and more than 1.5% rests with the top ten. The sequenced sample was peripheral blood, obtained on day 0 of AZD1222 vaccination. The source of these receptors is an adult in good health.

This clone has just one count. This chain joins TRBV11-2 and TRBJ2-5; no definite D call. Between the trimmed V and J ends, which lost 5 bases and 0 bases, there was a span of 1 base. The CDR3 contains 11 residues. Germline values: CDR1 SGHAT, CDR2 FQNNGV. CDR3 coding DNA: TGTGCCAGCAGCAACCAAGAGACCCAGTACTTC. The encoded protein is CASSNQETQYF.

This clone was observed once. This rearrangement joins TRBV4-2 to TRBJ1-1; D gene uncertain. The CDR3 totals 18 residues. From germline, CDR1 is LGHNA and CDR2 YNFKEQ. V was cut by 4 bases and J by 0 bases, with 21 bases left in between. The CDR3 nucleotides read TGTGCCAGCAGCCCCATTCTGACCGGGCCCCCAATGAACACTGAAGCTTTCTTT. It is translated as CASSPILTGPPMNTEAFF.

The V call is TRBV24-1, the J call TRBJ1-2; D call uncertain. From germline, CDR1 is KGHDR and CDR2 SFDVKD. This CDR3 spans 14 amino acids. Trimming pared 7 bases from V and 5 bases from J, leaving 16 bases between. The CDR3 spells CATSEKAVGYGYTF. The CDR3 coding sequence is TGTGCCACCAGCGAGAAGGCAGTTGGGTATGGCTACACCTTC.

The chain recombines TRBV10-1 with TRBJ1-1, with TRBD1 matching over 7 bases. J lost 4 bases, V lost 0 bases, and 8 bases had no gene match. The CDR3 length is 16 residues. Germline V CDR1 and CDR2: WNHNN, SYGVQD (reference sequence). The CDR3 bases are TGCGCCAGCAGTGAGTCGGAGGACAGGTACCGCACTGAAGCTTTCTTT. Protein: CASSESEDRYRTEAFF.

J is TRBJ1-2 and V is TRBV6-5; no definite D call. V was shortened by 4 bases and J by 4 bases, with 13 bases between the two germline ends. This CDR3 is 14 amino acids long. Germline CDR1 reads MNHEY; CDR2 reads SVGAGI. This CDR3 reads CASSSLLGAYGYTF. DNA of the CDR3: TGTGCCAGCAGTTCCCTTCTGGGAGCCTATGGCTACACCTTC.

The J gene is TRBJ1-2, the V gene TRBV11-3, with 7 positions matching TRBD1. The germline V gene encodes CDR1 SGHNT and CDR2 YENEEA. The CDR3 sequence is 15 residues long. V shed 0 bases and J 4 bases; nucleotides not matched to a gene: 5. The CDR3 sequence: CASSLDRRDSYGYTF. In nucleotides, the CDR3 is TGTGCCAGCAGCTTAGATCGTCGGGACAGCTATGGCTACACCTTC.

The chain links TRBV2 to TRBJ1-3, with D unresolved. Germline CDR1 and CDR2: SNHLY and FYNNEI. The V and J ends lost 3 bases and 1 base respectively, with 7 bases between them. CDR3 length: 14 residues. The CDR3 is CASSERVSGNTIYF. DNA for the CDR3: TGTGCCAGCAGTGAGCGGGTTTCTGGAAACACCATATATTTT.

The chain recombines TRBV9 with TRBJ1-1; unclear D gene. Looked up from germline, CDR1 is SGDLS and CDR2 is YYNGEE. Deletions cut 0 bases from V and 1 base from J, with 7 bases between. This CDR3 is 14 amino acids long. The CDR3 protein is CASSVGFQNTEAFF. As DNA, the CDR3 is TGTGCCAGCAGCGTAGGATTTCAGAACACTGAAGCTTTCTTT. Combining the CDR3 with reference TRBV9 and TRBJ1-1 gives the whole variable domain DSGVTQTPKHLITATGQRVTLRCSPRSGDLSVYWYQQSLDQGLQFLIQYYNGEERAKGNILERFSAQQFPDLHSELNLSSLELGDSALYFCASSVGFQNTEAFFGQGTRLTVV.

The chain has TRBV4-3 and TRBJ2-1; 7 nucleotides line up with TRBD2. This CDR3 spans 17 amino acids. The germline CDR1 and CDR2 sequences are LGHNA and YSLEER. The V gene end was trimmed by 4 bases and the J gene end by 4 bases; junction bases not matched to a gene: 13. CDR3 residues: CASSLLVGGVGYNEQFF. CDR3 in DNA: TGCGCCAGCAGCCTCCTCGTGGGGGGGGTCGGGTACAATGAGCAGTTCTTC.

The gene calls are TRBV7-2 and TRBJ1-2; a weak D match, TRBD1 (6 bases). V shed 5 bases and J shed 0 bases, with 16 bases lying between them. This CDR3 region has 16 residues. Germline V gene data show CDR1 as SGHTA and CDR2 as FQGNSA. The CDR3 loop reads CASSQNTGPANYGYTF. CDR3 bases: TGTGCCAGCAGCCAAAATACAGGGCCAGCTAACTATGGCTACACCTTC.

In its sample, this clone was seen once. The rearrangement links TRBV6-5 to TRBJ2-4, with D perhaps TRBD2 (6 bases). The CDR3 runs 12 residues. The germline CDR1 and CDR2 sequences are MNHEY and SVGAGI. The germline V and J ends were trimmed by 4 bases and 9 bases, with 10 bases remaining between them. This CDR3 reads CASSSAGSIQYF. CDR3 DNA: TGTGCCAGCAGTTCCGCGGGGAGCATTCAGTACTTC.

This chain uses TRBV21-1 with TRBJ2-5; TRBD2, the table's D call, lacks a check against the DNA. TRBV21-1 is a pseudogene segment. CDR3 length equals 13 residues. The CDR3 DNA reads TGTGCCAGCAGCAAAGGACTAGTCGAGACCCAGTACTTC. This encodes CASSKGLVETQYF.

The chain links TRBV5-1 to TRBJ1-2; the D is unclear. CDR3 length: 11 amino acids. Germline-derived CDR1 and CDR2 are SGHRS and YFSETQ. The V end lost 5 bases, the J end lost 3 bases, and 5 bases lay between the germline ends. The CDR3 DNA sequence: TGCGCCAGCAGGCAGGACTATGGCTACACCTTC. Protein: CASRQDYGYTF.

The chain uses TRBV11-2 and TRBJ1-1; 11 bases are a match to TRBD1. This CDR3 is built from 14 residues. V shed 5 bases and J 4 bases; nucleotides not matched to a gene: 3. Germline V gives CDR1 SGHAT, CDR2 FQNNGV. CDR3 sequence reads: CASSLGQGGTEAFF. The CDR3 DNA reads as TGTGCCAGCAGCCTGGGACAGGGGGGCACTGAAGCTTTCTTT.

The chain uses TRBV5-1 and TRBJ2-3, with D tentatively TRBD2 (6 bases). V was trimmed by 2 bases and J by 2 bases, leaving 12 bases between them. Germline CDR1 SGHRS, CDR2 YFSETQ. The CDR3 consists of 15 residues. In DNA, the CDR3 is TGCGCCAGCAGCTTTGCGGGGCCCGACACAGATACGCAGTATTTT. Amino acid sequence: CASSFAGPDTDTQYF. Supplemented by reference TRBV5-1 and TRBJ2-3, the full variable domain reads KAGVTQTPRYLIKTRGQQVTLSCSPISGHRSVSWYQQTPGQGLQFLFEYFSETQRNKGNFPGRFSGRQFSNSRSEMNVSTLELGDSALYLCASSFAGPDTDTQYFGPGTRLTVL.

This clone is a singleton in its sample. The rearrangement uses TRBV4-2 and TRBJ1-2; possible D gene TRBD1, 5 bases. The CDR3 contains 15 residues. V was trimmed by 1 base and J by 3 bases, leaving 12 bases between them. Germline V CDR1 and CDR2: LGHNA, YNFKEQ. This CDR3 is CASSQVGESYYGYTF. CDR3 sequence (DNA): TGTGCCAGCAGCCAAGTGGGGGAGTCCTACTATGGCTACACCTTC.

The DNA for the CDR3 is TGTGCCAGCAGTGGCAATACAGGGGGCAATGAGCAGTTCTTC. The encoded protein is CASSGNTGGNEQFF. The rearrangement links TRBV2 to TRBJ2-1, with TRBD1 matching 8 bases. V lost 4 bases, J lost 6 bases, and 5 bases stayed unmatched. Germline V gives CDR1 SNHLY, CDR2 FYNNEI. This CDR3 contains 14 residues.

V gene TRBV3-1 (or the pseudogene TRBV3-2) combines with J gene TRBJ2-5; D may be TRBD2 (5 bases). The CDR3 totals 16 residues. Germline V gene lookup returns CDR1 LGHDT and CDR2 YNNKEL (reference sequence). Trimming cost V 4 bases and J 3 bases, with 18 bases left between them. CDR3 amino acids: CASSPMVLFGEETQYF. Written as DNA, the CDR3 is TGTGCCAGCAGCCCGATGGTCCTCTTCGGGGAAGAGACCCAGTACTTC.

The chain joins TRBV7-2 to TRBJ2-3, with D perhaps TRBD2 (6 bases). Germline values: CDR1 SGHTA, CDR2 FQGNSA. Trimming took 4 bases from V and 8 from J, leaving 16 bases between them. This CDR3 comprises 14 residues. The chain's CDR3 is CASSSDSAGTTQYF. DNA of the CDR3: TGTGCCAGCAGCTCAGATTCGGCGGGGACTACGCAGTATTTT.

This chain links TRBV7-2 with TRBJ1-1; D possibly corresponds to TRBD1 (5 bases). Trimming left V 2 bases short and J 4 bases short, with 11 bases between. The CDR3 totals 14 residues. CDR1 and CDR2 from the germline V gene are SGHTA and FQGNSA. CDR3 protein: CASSLIGEGTEAFF. As DNA, the CDR3 is TGTGCCAGCAGCTTAATAGGGGAAGGCACTGAAGCTTTCTTT.

This rearrangement joins TRBV5-4 to TRBJ1-5; D ambiguous. The V end was cut by 0 bases, the J end by 7 bases, with 14 bases between. This CDR3 has 15 amino acids. CDR1 is SGHNT, CDR2 YYREEE, per germline (reference sequence). CDR3 in DNA: TGTGCCAGCAGCTTGGACGGAGGGAGAAACCAGCCCCAGCATTTT. Amino acids: CASSLDGGRNQPQHF.

The chain couples TRBV5-1 to TRBJ1-4; D unclear. CDR3 size: 15 residues. V was clipped by 0 bases and J by 10 bases, with 16 bases between them. Looked up from germline, CDR1 is SGHRS and CDR2 is YFSETQ. CDR3 region: CASSLGPFTPTKLFF. In DNA, the CDR3 is TGCGCCAGCAGCTTGGGACCTTTCACCCCAACAAAACTGTTTTTT.

The chain carries TRBV9 and TRBJ1-5; D unresolved. The CDR3 is 15 residues long. Trimming cost V 4 bases and J 0 bases, with 11 bases left between them. Germline V gives CDR1 SGDLS, CDR2 YYNGEE. The CDR3 region has the DNA TGTGCCAGCAGCACCAATCTGGATAGCAATCAGCCCCAGCATTTT. Protein sequence: CASSTNLDSNQPQHF.

CDR3 residues: CASSRQPEETQYF. The CDR3 DNA follows: TGCGCCAGCAGCCGACAGCCTGAAGAGACCCAGTACTTC. V is TRBV5-1 and J is TRBJ2-5, with D possibly matching TRBD1 (5 bases). Looked up from germline, CDR1 is SGHRS and CDR2 is YFSETQ. V was cut by 4 bases and J by 3 bases, with 10 bases left in between. The CDR3 has 13 residues.

J is TRBJ2-5 and V is TRBV5-1, with 7 nucleotides matching TRBD2. Germline CDR1 SGHRS, CDR2 YFSETQ. The length of the CDR3 is 15 residues. The V and J ends lost 2 bases and 5 bases, in that order; junction bases with no gene match: 9. The DNA of the CDR3 is TGCGCCAGCAGCTTAGGGGCCCCGCGGGAGGAGACCCAGTACTTC. It is translated as CASSLGAPREETQYF.

The chain uses TRBV7-3 and TRBJ2-2; 7 bases map to TRBD1. The ends lost 2 bases at V and 7 bases at J; junction bases unmatched: 4. The CDR3 length is 14 residues. Germline-derived CDR1 and CDR2 are SGHTA and FQGTGA. The chain's CDR3 is CASSLQGEGGELFF. CDR3 sequence (DNA): TGTGCCAGCAGCTTACAGGGGGAAGGCGGGGAGCTGTTTTTT.